The clone carrying this TCR beta chain was observed at least ten times. The data originate from a study of read filtering for tumor transcriptome and immune sequencing. Background on the study: Revised staging placed about 8 patients in R-ISS I, some 17 in II, 6 or 7 in III.

From 350 to 500 ng of RNA, a library with molecular barcoded alpha/delta and beta/gamma adaptors was made. MiXCR was run by TCRdb on the reads, yielding one entry per CDR3 protein. The sample has some 46,000 distinct CDR3 sequences, roughly a fifth seen once. Trimming took 7 bases from V and 9 from J; bases not matched to a gene: 8. In germline, CDR1 is MDHEN, CDR2 SYDVKM. There are 14 residues in the CDR3. The clonotype originates from a donor over 35 with multiple myeloma. This sequence joins TRBV28 and TRBJ2-1, with TRBD2 matching over 11 bases. Sequencing used a population of CD138-negative cells sorted from bone marrow. The CDR3 loop is CASTATSGSGEQFF. The CDR3 nucleotides are TGTGCCAGCACCGCTACTAGCGGGAGCGGTGAGCAGTTCTTC.